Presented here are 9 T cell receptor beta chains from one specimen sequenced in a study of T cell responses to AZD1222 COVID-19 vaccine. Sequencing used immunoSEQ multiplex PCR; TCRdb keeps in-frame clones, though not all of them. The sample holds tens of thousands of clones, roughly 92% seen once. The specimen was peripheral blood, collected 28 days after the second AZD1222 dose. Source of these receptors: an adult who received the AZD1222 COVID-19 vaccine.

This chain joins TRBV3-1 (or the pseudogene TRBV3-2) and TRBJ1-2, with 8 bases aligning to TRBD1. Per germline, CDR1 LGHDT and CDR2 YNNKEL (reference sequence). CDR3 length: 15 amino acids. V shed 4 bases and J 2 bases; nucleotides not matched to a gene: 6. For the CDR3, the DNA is TGTGCCAGCAGCCCCCGGGACAGGAGGAACTATGGCTACACCTTC. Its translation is CASSPRDRRNYGYTF.

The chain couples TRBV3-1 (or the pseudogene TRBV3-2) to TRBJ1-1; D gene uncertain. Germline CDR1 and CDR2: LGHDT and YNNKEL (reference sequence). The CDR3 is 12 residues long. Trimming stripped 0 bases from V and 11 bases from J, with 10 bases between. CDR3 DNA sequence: TGTGCCAGCAGCCAAGAACCCGAGAGGGCTTTCTTT. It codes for CASSQEPERAFF.

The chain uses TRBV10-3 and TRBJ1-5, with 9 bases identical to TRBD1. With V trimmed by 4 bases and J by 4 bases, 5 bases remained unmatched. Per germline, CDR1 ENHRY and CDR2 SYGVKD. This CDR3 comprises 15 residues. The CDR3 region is CAISGSDRGNQPQHF. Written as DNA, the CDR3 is TGTGCCATCAGTGGGTCGGACAGGGGAAATCAGCCCCAGCATTTT.

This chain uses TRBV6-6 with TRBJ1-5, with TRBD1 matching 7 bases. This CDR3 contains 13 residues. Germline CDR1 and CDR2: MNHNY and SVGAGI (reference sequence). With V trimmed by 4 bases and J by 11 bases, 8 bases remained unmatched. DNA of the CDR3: TGTGCCAGCAGTTCGAGGGGGCTGGAGACCCAGCATTTT. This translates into CASSSRGLETQHF.

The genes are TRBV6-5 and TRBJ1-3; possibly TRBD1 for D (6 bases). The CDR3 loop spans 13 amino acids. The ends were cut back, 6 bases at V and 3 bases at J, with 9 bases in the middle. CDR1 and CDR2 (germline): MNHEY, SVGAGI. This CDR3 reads CASRQGGGNTIYF. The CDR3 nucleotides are TGTGCCAGCAGACAAGGGGGTGGAAACACCATATATTTT.

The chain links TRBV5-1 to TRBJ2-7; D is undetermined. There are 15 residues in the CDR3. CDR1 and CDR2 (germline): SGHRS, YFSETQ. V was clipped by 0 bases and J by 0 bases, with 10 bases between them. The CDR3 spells CASSLESVSSYEQYF. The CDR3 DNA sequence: TGCGCCAGCAGCTTGGAATCGGTGAGCTCCTACGAGCAGTACTTC.

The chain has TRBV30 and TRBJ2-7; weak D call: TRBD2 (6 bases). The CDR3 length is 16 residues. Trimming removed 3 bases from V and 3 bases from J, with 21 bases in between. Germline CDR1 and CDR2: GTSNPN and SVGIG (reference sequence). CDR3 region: CAWSRLGTDLGYEQYF. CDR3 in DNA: TGTGCCTGGAGCCGTTTAGGGACTGACCTCGGCTACGAGCAGTACTTC.

CDR3 bases: TGTGCCAGCAGCTACGGACGTGAGCGGGGGGACCGCCACGAGCAGTACTTC. Translation gives CASSYGRERGDRHEQYF. This chain joins TRBV5-4 and TRBJ2-7, with TRBD2 matching 9 bases. The CDR3 extends over 17 amino acids. Germline V gene sequence: CDR1 SGHNT, CDR2 YYREEE (reference sequence). V shed 3 bases and J 5 bases; nucleotides not matched to a gene: 15. The full variable domain, with the rest looked up from reference TRBV5-4 and TRBJ2-7, is ETGVTQSPTHLIKTRGQQVTLRCSSQSGHNTVSWYQQALGQGPQFIFQYYREEENGRGNFPPRFSGLQFPNYSSELNVNALELDDSALYLCASSYGRERGDRHEQYFGPGTRLTVT.

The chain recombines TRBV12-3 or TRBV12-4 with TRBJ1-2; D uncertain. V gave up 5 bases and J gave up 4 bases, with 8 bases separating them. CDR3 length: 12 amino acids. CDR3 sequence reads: CASSNYAYGYTF. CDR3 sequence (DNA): TGTGCCAGCAGTAACTACGCCTATGGCTACACCTTC.